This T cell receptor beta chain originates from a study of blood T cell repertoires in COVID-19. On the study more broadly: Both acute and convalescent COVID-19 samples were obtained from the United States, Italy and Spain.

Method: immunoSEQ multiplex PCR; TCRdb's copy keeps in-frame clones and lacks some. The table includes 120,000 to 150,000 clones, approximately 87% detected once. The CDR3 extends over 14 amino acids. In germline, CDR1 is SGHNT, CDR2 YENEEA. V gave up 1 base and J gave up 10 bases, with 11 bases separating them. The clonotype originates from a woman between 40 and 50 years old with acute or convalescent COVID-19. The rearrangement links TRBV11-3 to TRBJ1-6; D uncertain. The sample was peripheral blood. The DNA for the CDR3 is TGTGCCAGCAGCTTAGGCGGGGTAGGATCACCCCTCCACTTT. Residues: CASSLGGVGSPLHF. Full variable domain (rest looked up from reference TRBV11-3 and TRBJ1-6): EAGVVQSPRYKIIEKKQPVAFWCNPISGHNTLYWYLQNLGQGPELLIRYENEEAVDDSQLPKDRFSAERLKGVDSTLKIQPAELGDSAVYLCASSLGGVGSPLHFGNGTRLTVT.